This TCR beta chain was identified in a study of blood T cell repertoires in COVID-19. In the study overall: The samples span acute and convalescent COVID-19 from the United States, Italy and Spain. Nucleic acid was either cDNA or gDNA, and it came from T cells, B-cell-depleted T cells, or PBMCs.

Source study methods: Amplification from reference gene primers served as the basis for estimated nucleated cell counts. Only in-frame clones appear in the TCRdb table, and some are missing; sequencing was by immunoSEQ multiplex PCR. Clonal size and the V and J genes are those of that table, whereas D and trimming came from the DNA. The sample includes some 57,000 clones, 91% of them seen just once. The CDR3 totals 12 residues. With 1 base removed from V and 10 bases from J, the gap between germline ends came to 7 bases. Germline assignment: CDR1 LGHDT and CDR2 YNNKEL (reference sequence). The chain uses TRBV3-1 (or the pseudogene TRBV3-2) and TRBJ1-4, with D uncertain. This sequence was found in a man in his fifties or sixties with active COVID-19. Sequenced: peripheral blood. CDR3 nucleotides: TGTGCCAGCAGCCAAGTCGTCGGAAAACTGTTTTTT. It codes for CASSQVVGKLFF.